The rows below give T cell receptor beta chains drawn from one sample of a study of beta chain features in type 1 diabetes. Only in-frame clones appear in the TCRdb table, and some are missing; sequencing was by immunoSEQ multiplex PCR. Of about 900,000 clones in the sample, 15% to 20% were seen once. Sample: naive CD4+ T cells from blood. These receptors were obtained from a woman aged 18-30 years in good health. The CDR3 runs from the conserved cysteine through the conserved F or W. A D gene is named only where the DNA matches it firmly. Clone size is given for some rows only: seen once, a few or many times, or a class if the clone is expanded.

V gene,J gene,D gene,clone size,CDR3 DNA,CDR3 protein
TRBV7-9,TRBJ2-6,.,many,TGTGCCAGCAGCTTAGTGGCCAGTCCCAACTCTGGGGCCAACGTCCTGACTTTC,CASSLVASPNSGANVLTF
TRBV28,TRBJ1-1,.,.,TGTGCCAGCACCCCAGGGTACACTGAAGCTTTCTTT,CASTPGYTEAFF
TRBV27,TRBJ2-5,TRBD2,few,TGTGCCAGCAGTCAAACCGGGACTAGCGGTCAAAAGACCCAGTACTTC,CASSQTGTSGQKTQYF
TRBV15,TRBJ1-4,.,few,TGTGCCACCAGCAGACCAAGGGGTTCGGGTGAAAAACTGTTTTTT,CATSRPRGSGEKLFF
TRBV28,TRBJ2-7,TRBD1,.,TGTGCCAGCAGAAGTGGCGGGACAGGGGCCGTATACGAGCAGTACTTC,CASRSGGTGAVYEQYF
TRBV12-2,TRBJ2-5,.,.,TGTGCAAGTCGCTTACCCATCCCGGAACAGGGGGATATAGAGACCCAGTACTTC,CASRLPIPEQGDIETQYF
TRBV7-2,TRBJ2-2,.,.,TGTGCCAGCAGATCCAGGACCGACACCGGGGAGCTGTTTTTT,CASRSRTDTGELFF
TRBV4-1,TRBJ1-4,.,few,TGCGCCAGCAGCCAGCTACCTCGGGGCGGTAGTAATGAAAAACTGTTTTTT,CASSQLPRGGSNEKLFF
TRBV19,TRBJ2-5,.,.,TGTGCCAGTAGCCCCGCCGGGACATACGGGAGGGAGACCCAGTACTTC,CASSPAGTYGRETQYF
TRBV9,TRBJ2-1,.,.,TGTGCCAGCAGCCCACAGGGAAGTTCCTACAATGAGCAGTTCTTC,CASSPQGSSYNEQFF
TRBV5-1,TRBJ2-7,.,.,TGCGCCAGCAGCCCCCTCGGGATCGTAGGCTACGAGCAGTACTTC,CASSPLGIVGYEQYF
TRBV18,TRBJ2-7,.,.,TGTGCCAGCTCACCACCGAGTAGCCCTTACGAGCAGTACTTC,CASSPPSSPYEQYF
TRBV2,TRBJ1-2,.,few,TGTGCCAGCAGTGGGACAGCCCCAGGCGATGGCTACACCTTC,CASSGTAPGDGYTF
TRBV2,TRBJ2-7,TRBD1,few,TGTGCCAGCAGTACACAGGGGGCGGGCTACGAGCAGTACTTC,CASSTQGAGYEQYF
TRBV10-3,TRBJ1-2,.,.,TGTGCCGTTCAAAGTACTTCTAACTATGGCTACACCTTC,CAVQSTSNYGYTF
TRBV5-4,TRBJ2-3,TRBD2,few,TGTGCCACTCAAAAGACTAGCGGAAGTAGCACAGATACGCAGTATTTT,CATQKTSGSSTDTQYF
TRBV7-3,TRBJ1-5,.,few,TGTGCCAGCAGCTTAGGGGCAAGTCAGCCCCAGCATTTT,CASSLGASQPQHF
TRBV9,TRBJ2-3,.,.,TGTGCCAGCAACATTCGGGGGACTAGCACAGATACGCAGTATTTT,CASNIRGTSTDTQYF
TRBV7-2,TRBJ2-7,.,few,TGTGCCAGCAGCTTAGGGGATACCGGGCAGTACTTC,CASSLGDTGQYF
TRBV7-2,TRBJ2-5,.,few,TGTGCCAGCAGCTCGGACTATCAGGAGACCCAGTACTTC,CASSSDYQETQYF
TRBV7-9,TRBJ1-1,TRBD1,few,TGTGCCAGCAGCTTAGTGGTCCAACAGGGGGCCCCGGGGAATGAAGCTTTCTTT,CASSLVVQQGAPGNEAFF
TRBV6-5,TRBJ2-1,.,.,TGTGCCAGCAGTTACGTAGCTGATTCCTACAATGAGCAGTTCTTC,CASSYVADSYNEQFF
TRBV19,TRBJ1-2,.,few,TGTGCCAGTAGTCCCGTGGGGTACTATGGCTACACCTTC,CASSPVGYYGYTF
TRBV18,TRBJ1-1,TRBD1,.,TGTGCCAGCTCACGCGATACAAACAGGGGGTGGGCTGAAGCTTTCTTT,CASSRDTNRGWAEAFF
TRBV6-5,TRBJ1-2,.,.,TGTGCCAGCAGGACTTCGGTGTATGGCTACACCTTC,CASRTSVYGYTF
TRBV14,TRBJ2-1,.,.,TGTGCCAGCAGCCAAGCCAAGGTGATTGGAAATGAGCAGTTCTTC,CASSQAKVIGNEQFF
TRBV15,TRBJ2-5,TRBD1,many,TGTGCCACCAGCACGGCAGGGGGCGAGGGGACCCAGTACTTC,CATSTAGGEGTQYF
TRBV2,TRBJ1-1,.,.,TGTGCCAGCGAGGGACACACTGAAGCTTTCTTT,CASEGHTEAFF
TRBV6-6,TRBJ2-3,TRBD1,few,TGTGCCAGCAGTTACCGGGACAGGGCGCCTCGAGCGCAGTATTTT,CASSYRDRAPRAQYF
TRBV28,TRBJ2-7,TRBD1,.,TGTGCCAGCCGGGACAGGGGCCCCGCCAGCTCCTACGAGCAGTACTTC,CASRDRGPASSYEQYF
TRBV9,TRBJ2-1,TRBD2,.,TGTGCCAGCAGCGTCGGGACTAGCGGGATCTATGAGCAGTTCTTC,CASSVGTSGIYEQFF
TRBV5-1,TRBJ2-2,.,few,TGCGCCAGCAGCTTACACAGGGTTTCGGGCACCGGGGAGCTGTTTTTT,CASSLHRVSGTGELFF
TRBV4-1,TRBJ2-7,.,few,TGCGCCAGCAGCCAAGCAGGCAGCGCAGCCAAGCAGTACTTC,CASSQAGSAAKQYF
TRBV6-5,TRBJ2-7,TRBD2,.,TGTGCCAGCAGTCCAATTAGCGGGACGGGCTACGAGCAGTACTTC,CASSPISGTGYEQYF
TRBV11-2,TRBJ1-2,.,.,TGTGCCAGCAGCTTAGTTTCTCAGAACTATGGCTACACCTTC,CASSLVSQNYGYTF
TRBV4-2,TRBJ1-1,.,.,TGTGCCAGCAGCCAATTAGCGGAGGCAGGCTCTGAAGCTTTCTTT,CASSQLAEAGSEAFF
TRBV15,TRBJ2-7,TRBD2,.,TGTGCCACCAGCAGAGACCGGACTAGCGACGAGCAGTACTTC,CATSRDRTSDEQYF
TRBV19,TRBJ2-1,TRBD1,few,TGTGCCAGTAGTATTGGACAGGGGGGAATCAATGAGCAGTTCTTC,CASSIGQGGINEQFF
TRBV7-3,TRBJ1-1,.,few,TGTGCCAGCAGCCCGACAGTGAACACTGAAGCTTTCTTT,CASSPTVNTEAFF
TRBV4-3,TRBJ2-3,TRBD2,.,TGCGCCAGCAGCCAAGTCCCTAGCGGGAGGGCCCTGACGCAGTATTTT,CASSQVPSGRALTQYF
TRBV5-6,TRBJ1-2,.,few,TGTGCCAGCAGCTTGTCCCGGGGCGGCCCTCGGGGCTACACCTTC,CASSLSRGGPRGYTF
TRBV2,TRBJ2-1,.,.,TGTGCCAGCAACGGGGACGCACACAATGAGCAGTTCTTC,CASNGDAHNEQFF
TRBV19,TRBJ1-1,.,few,TGTGCCAGTAGTACAGCCCCACCTCCGAACACTGAAGCTTTCTTT,CASSTAPPPNTEAFF
TRBV7-3,TRBJ2-1,TRBD2,.,TGTGCCAGCAGCTTATCGCGGGAGTGGGGTCATGAGCAGTTCTTC,CASSLSREWGHEQFF
TRBV2,TRBJ1-1,TRBD1,.,TGTGCCAGCAGGCTGACAGGGTCCGCTTTCTTT,CASRLTGSAFF
TRBV7-2,TRBJ2-1,TRBD1,.,TGTGCCAGCAGCGGCGACAGGGGTAGGAATGAGCAGTTCTTC,CASSGDRGRNEQFF
TRBV7-2,TRBJ2-6,.,.,TGTGCCAGCAGGGGGACCCGGGGTTCGGCCAACGTCCTGACTTTC,CASRGTRGSANVLTF
TRBV18,TRBJ2-3,.,few,TGTGCCAGCTCACCAGGGTCTTTCACAGATACGCAGTATTTT,CASSPGSFTDTQYF
TRBV23-1,TRBJ2-5,.,many,TGCGCCAGCAGACAACGGGGGACAGCGTGCTTAGAGACCCAGTACTTC,CASRQRGTACLETQYF
TRBV4-1,TRBJ1-2,.,.,TGCGCCAGCAGCCCTCCGGACAGTAACTATGGCTACACCTTC,CASSPPDSNYGYTF
TRBV10-3,TRBJ2-2,TRBD1,.,TGTGCCGCGAGGACAGGGGATGTCACCGGGGAGCTGTTTTTT,CAARTGDVTGELFF
TRBV5-5,TRBJ2-1,.,.,TGTGCCAGCAGCTTGACTGATTACAATGAGCAGTTCTTC,CASSLTDYNEQFF
TRBV2,TRBJ1-5,TRBD1,few,TGTGCCAGCAGTCAACCAAGTCAATCAGGGGGCGGTCAGCCCCAGCATTTT,CASSQPSQSGGGQPQHF
TRBV7-3,TRBJ2-5,.,.,TGTGCCAGCAGCTTAATAGATCAAGAGACCCAGTACTTC,CASSLIDQETQYF
TRBV7-2,TRBJ2-3,TRBD2,few,TGTGCCAGCAGCCCCCTAGCGGGAGATACGCAGTATTTT,CASSPLAGDTQYF
TRBV18,TRBJ1-1,.,few,TGTGCCAGCGGGGGGAGGGATTCGGTCACTGAAGCTTTCTTT,CASGGRDSVTEAFF
TRBV6-5,TRBJ2-2,.,few,TGTGCCAGCAGTTACGCTTACACCGGGGAGCTGTTTTTT,CASSYAYTGELFF
TRBV7-2,TRBJ2-5,TRBD1,few,TGTGCCAGCAGCTCTTTTTTAGGGCCCCAGGGGGCCCAGTACTTC,CASSSFLGPQGAQYF
TRBV10-2,TRBJ2-5,.,.,TGCGCCAGCAGTGTGGGCTTCATCCAAGAGACCCAGTACTTC,CASSVGFIQETQYF
TRBV18,TRBJ2-7,TRBD1,few,TGTGCCAGCTCACCAGGGGACAGAGTCACGGAGTACTTC,CASSPGDRVTEYF